This is a list of T cell receptor beta chains from one sample in a study of T cells after posttransplantation cyclophosphamide. TCRdb keeps only in-frame clones here, not all; method: immunoSEQ multiplex PCR. This sample carries around 35,000 clones, none of them present only once. Specimen: PBMCs. The receptors were gathered from a girl aged 5 to 17 in good health, CMV-negative, and a related stem cell transplant donor. The CDR3 runs from the conserved cysteine through the conserved F or W. D genes are given only for firm matches. Clone size, where shown, is once, few, many, or a class for clones that have expanded.

.	.	TRBV2	TRBJ2-7	TGTGCCAGCAGTGAGAACTACGAGCAGTACTTC	CASSENYEQYF
TRBD2	many	TRBV2	TRBJ2-2	TGTGCCAGCGGACTAGTCGGCGGGGAGCTGTTTTTT	CASGLVGGELFF
.	.	TRBV6-4	TRBJ2-1	TGTGCCAGCAGTGACGCGGGGAGCCCTGACAATGAGCAGTTCTTC	CASSDAGSPDNEQFF
TRBD1	many	TRBV5-1	TRBJ1-2	TGCGCCAGCAGCCCGGGACAGGGGAAATCTAACTATGGCTACACCTTC	CASSPGQGKSNYGYTF
.	.	TRBV29-1	TRBJ2-2	TGCAGCGTCGGACATGCGAACACCGGGGAGCTGTTTTTT	CSVGHANTGELFF
TRBD1	many	TRBV19	TRBJ2-1	TGTGCCAGTAGCACCGGGACAGGGCACTACAATGAGCAGTTCTTC	CASSTGTGHYNEQFF
.	many	TRBV7-3	TRBJ2-2	TGTGCCAGCAGACAGGACCCCACCGGGGAGCTGTTTTTT	CASRQDPTGELFF
.	few	TRBV7-3	TRBJ1-2	TGTGCCAGCAGCCCCCGCCCGGGGGACTATGGCTACACCTTC	CASSPRPGDYGYTF
.	many	TRBV11-2	TRBJ2-3	TGTGCCAGCTTACAGGGTGGGAACACAGATACGCAGTATTTT	CASLQGGNTDTQYF
.	.	TRBV15	TRBJ2-2	TGTGCCACCAGCAGAGAAAGCCAGGGGAGCACCGGGGAGCTGTTTTTT	CATSRESQGSTGELFF
TRBD1	many	TRBV2	TRBJ1-2	TGTGCCAGCAGTCCCAGGACAGGTCCGCAGGGAGGCTACACCTTC	CASSPRTGPQGGYTF
.	.	TRBV7-2	TRBJ2-2	TGTGCCAGCAGCTCAGTCCCCGGGGAGCTGTTTTTT	CASSSVPGELFF
.	.	TRBV27	TRBJ1-1	TGTGCCAGCAGTTTGTGGGGGGGTGCGAACACTGAAGCTTTCTTT	CASSLWGGANTEAFF
TRBD1	many	TRBV6-6	TRBJ2-2	TGTGCCAGCAGTTACTGGACAGGGGGTGGAACCGGGGAGCTGTTTTTT	CASSYWTGGGTGELFF
.	.	TRBV7-8	TRBJ1-6	TGTGCCAGCAGCTTAAATCAGGGGTATAATTCACCCCTCCACTTT	CASSLNQGYNSPLHF
TRBD1	many	TRBV19	TRBJ2-7	TGTGCCAGTAGTATAACAGGGGGTTCCTACGAGCAGTACTTC	CASSITGGSYEQYF
TRBD1	many	TRBV5-6	TRBJ1-2	TGTGCCAGCAGCGGGGGACTGACAGGGTATGGCTACACCTTC	CASSGGLTGYGYTF
TRBD1	many	TRBV7-8	TRBJ1-2	TGTGCCAGCAGCTCCCGACAGGGGGCGCGGGGTGGCTACACCTTC	CASSSRQGARGGYTF
TRBD1	many	TRBV6-6	TRBJ2-7	TGTGCCAGCAGTTCCCCGGACAGGGGGCCCGAGCAGTACTTC	CASSSPDRGPEQYF
.	many	TRBV6-1	TRBJ1-1	TGTGCCAGCAGTCTTCAATCGGGTGTCAACACTGAAGCTTTCTTT	CASSLQSGVNTEAFF
TRBD1	few	TRBV28	TRBJ2-7	TGTGCCAGCAGTATATCGACAGGGAGTAGGCCCTACGAGCAGTACTTC	CASSISTGSRPYEQYF
TRBD1	many	TRBV19	TRBJ1-4	TGTGCCAGTAGTATACAGGGGGCGCTTCATGAAAAACTGTTTTTT	CASSIQGALHEKLFF
TRBD2	.	TRBV9	TRBJ2-1	TGTGCCAGCAGCGTGGGGACTAGTCGGGATGGGCAGTTCTTC	CASSVGTSRDGQFF
TRBD1	many	TRBV14	TRBJ1-4	TGTGCCAGCAGCCAAGCCGGGACAGGAAATGAAAAACTGTTTTTT	CASSQAGTGNEKLFF
.	.	TRBV28	TRBJ2-5	TGTGCCAGCAGTCCCTCTACGGGGAAGGAGCAAGAGACCCAGTACTTC	CASSPSTGKEQETQYF
TRBD1	few	TRBV28	TRBJ2-7	TGTGCCAGCAGTTTAGGGACAGGGCAAGAGCAGTACTTC	CASSLGTGQEQYF
TRBD1	many	TRBV9	TRBJ2-1	TGTGCCAGCAGCCGGGACAGGACGTACAATGAGCAGTTCTTC	CASSRDRTYNEQFF
.	many	TRBV7-9	TRBJ1-3	TGTGCCAGCAGCCCAGGGCTCTCTGGAAACACCATATATTTT	CASSPGLSGNTIYF
TRBD1	.	TRBV7-9	TRBJ2-7	TGTGCCAGCAGCGCGGGACAGGGGTCCTACGAGCAGTACTTC	CASSAGQGSYEQYF
.	.	TRBV5-1	TRBJ2-5	TGCGCCAGCAGCTTGGAGGCCGGAGCTAGAGAGACCCAGTACTTC	CASSLEAGARETQYF
.	few	TRBV6-6	TRBJ1-1	TGTGCCAGCAGCGAAACCAGGGACATGAACACTGAAGCTTTCTTT	CASSETRDMNTEAFF
TRBD1	few	TRBV30	TRBJ1-4	TGTGCCTGGAGTGGGGACAGGGGCGAAAAACTGTTTTTT	CAWSGDRGEKLFF
.	many	TRBV7-9	TRBJ2-1	TGTGCCAGCAGCCCGTTAGCCTACAATGAGCAGTTCTTC	CASSPLAYNEQFF
.	many	TRBV28	TRBJ1-3	TGTGCCAGCAGTTTATTCGGGGGGGCTGGAAACACCATATATTTT	CASSLFGGAGNTIYF
TRBD2	many	TRBV10-3	TRBJ2-7	TGTGCCATCAGTGTGGAGGTTGGCGGGAGGGCCCTCGGGCAGTACTTC	CAISVEVGGRALGQYF
TRBD1	many	TRBV11-2	TRBJ1-5	TGTGCCAGCAGCTTAGGAACAGGGGAGGTTCAGCCCCAGCATTTT	CASSLGTGEVQPQHF
.	many	TRBV27	TRBJ1-1	TGTGCCAGCAGCTCAGACATGATGAACACTGAAGCTTTCTTT	CASSSDMMNTEAFF
.	many	TRBV11-2	TRBJ2-3	TGTGCCAGCAGCTTAGAACCTCGGGAGAGGGATACGCAGTATTTT	CASSLEPRERDTQYF
TRBD1	few	TRBV14	TRBJ2-7	TGTGCCAGCAGCTCCAGACAGGGCTCCTACGAGCAGTACTTC	CASSSRQGSYEQYF
.	many	TRBV30	TRBJ1-6	TGTGCCTGGAGAACGACCGGGGAGAGATATAATTCACCCCTCCACTTT	CAWRTTGERYNSPLHF
.	few	TRBV7-2	TRBJ2-7	TGTGCCAGCAGCTTAGGTGAGGTCTCTTACGAGCAGTACTTC	CASSLGEVSYEQYF
TRBD2	few	TRBV5-1	TRBJ2-2	TGCGCCAGCAGATCGAGCGGGGGCGCGAACACCGGGGAGCTGTTTTTT	CASRSSGGANTGELFF
TRBD1	many	TRBV19	TRBJ2-4	TGTGCCAGTAGTCCTCGACAGGGGGCTTCAAACATTCAGTACTTC	CASSPRQGASNIQYF
.	.	TRBV7-7	TRBJ2-5	TGTGCCAGCAGCTTATTCGGAGATGGGGAGACCCAGTACTTC	CASSLFGDGETQYF
TRBD2	many	TRBV6-4	TRBJ2-1	TGTGCCAGCAGTGAGTCTAGCGGGAGTTACAATGAGCAGTTCTTC	CASSESSGSYNEQFF
.	.	TRBV6-1	TRBJ1-2	TGTGCCAGCAGTAAAGAGGCAGGTAACTATGGCTACACCTTC	CASSKEAGNYGYTF
.	many	TRBV6-5	TRBJ2-1	TGTGCCAGCAGCCGCGAGGGTGAGCAGTTCTTC	CASSREGEQFF
TRBD1	many	TRBV5-1	TRBJ2-1	TGCGCCAGCAGCGTGACAGGGCTCAATGAGCAGTTCTTC	CASSVTGLNEQFF
TRBD1	few	TRBV19	TRBJ2-7	TGTGCCAGTAGTGTAGGACAGGGAGGCTACGAGCAGTACTTC	CASSVGQGGYEQYF
TRBD1	.	TRBV29-1	TRBJ2-1	TGCAGCGCTGGGACAGGCGCCAGATCCTACAATGAGCAGTTCTTC	CSAGTGARSYNEQFF